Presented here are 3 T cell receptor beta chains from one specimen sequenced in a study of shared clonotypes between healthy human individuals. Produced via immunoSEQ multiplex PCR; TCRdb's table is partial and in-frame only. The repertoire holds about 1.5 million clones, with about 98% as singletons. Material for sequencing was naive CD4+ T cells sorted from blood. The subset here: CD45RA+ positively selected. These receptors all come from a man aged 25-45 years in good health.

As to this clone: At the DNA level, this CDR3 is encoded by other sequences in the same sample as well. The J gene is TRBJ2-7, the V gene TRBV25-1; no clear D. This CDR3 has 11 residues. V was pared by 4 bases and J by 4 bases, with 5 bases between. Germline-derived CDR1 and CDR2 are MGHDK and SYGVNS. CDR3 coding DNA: TGTGCCAGCAGTGGTCTTTACGAGCAGTACTTC. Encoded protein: CASSGLYEQYF.

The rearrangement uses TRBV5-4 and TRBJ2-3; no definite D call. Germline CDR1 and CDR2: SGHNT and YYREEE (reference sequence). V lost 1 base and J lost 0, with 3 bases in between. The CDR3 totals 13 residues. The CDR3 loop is CASSLFSTDTQYF. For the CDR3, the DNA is TGTGCCAGCAGCTTGTTTAGCACAGATACGCAGTATTTT.

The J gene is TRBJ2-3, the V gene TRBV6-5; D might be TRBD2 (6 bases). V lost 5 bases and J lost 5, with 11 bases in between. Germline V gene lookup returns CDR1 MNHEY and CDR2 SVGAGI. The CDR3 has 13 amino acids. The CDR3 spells CASSTGVVDTQYF. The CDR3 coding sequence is TGTGCCAGCAGTACGGGAGTTGTAGATACGCAGTATTTT.